A single sample gave rise to the 21 T cell receptor beta chains below, sequenced in a study of OX40 agonist ivuxolimab in advanced cancers. Produced via immunoSEQ multiplex PCR; TCRdb's table is partial and in-frame only. Of roughly 20,000 clones listed, 79% are singletons. The sequencing used CD4+ or CD8+ T cells sorted from blood, collected in a trial of the OX40 agonist ivuxolimab. Receptors were obtained from an adult with an advanced solid tumor such as melanoma, head and neck, liver or kidney cancer.

The chain recombines TRBV5-6 with TRBJ1-1; D is ambiguous. The CDR3 contains 16 residues. Germline V lookup: CDR1 SGHDT, CDR2 YYEEEE. Trimming stripped 1 base from V and 5 bases from J, with 18 bases between. This CDR3 is CASSLFVSGLGTEAFF. CDR3 nucleotides: TGTGCCAGCAGCTTGTTTGTATCAGGCTTGGGAACTGAAGCTTTCTTT.

The V call is TRBV5-1, the J call TRBJ2-7; D not resolved. Germline V gives CDR1 SGHRS, CDR2 YFSETQ. The V gene lost 1 base and the J gene lost 5 bases, with 13 bases spanning the gap. This CDR3 is 14 amino acids long. CDR3 amino acids: CASSLLGKIDEQYF. The CDR3, as DNA: TGCGCCAGCAGCTTGTTGGGTAAGATTGACGAGCAGTACTTC.

J is TRBJ2-3 and V is TRBV6-6; 7 nucleotides line up with TRBD1. V shed 5 bases, J shed 4 bases, and the junction held 0 bases outside the gene matches. This CDR3 comprises 12 residues. Germline CDR1 and CDR2: MNHNY and SVGAGI (reference sequence). The CDR3 here is CASSQGADTQYF. In DNA form, the CDR3 reads TGTGCCAGCAGTCAGGGGGCAGATACGCAGTATTTT.

The chain carries TRBV4-2 and TRBJ1-2; D is unresolved. From germline, CDR1 is LGHNA and CDR2 YNFKEQ. V lost 3 bases and J 5 bases, leaving 7 bases between the germline ends. The CDR3 covers 12 residues. CDR3 nucleotide sequence: TGTGCCAGCAGCCATACAGCATATGGCTACACCTTC. Protein product: CASSHTAYGYTF.

This chain links TRBV19 with TRBJ1-2, with D maybe TRBD1 (5 bases). CDR3 size: 15 residues. Germline assignment: CDR1 LNHDA and CDR2 SQIVND (reference sequence). Deletions cut 7 bases from V and 4 bases from J, with 19 bases between. The CDR3, as DNA: TGTGCCAGTACCCGGACGGGGGACTGGGCCTATGGCTACACCTTC. Its protein is CASTRTGDWAYGYTF. The entire variable domain, with the rest obtained from reference TRBV19 and TRBJ1-2, is as follows: DGGITQSPKYLFRKEGQNVTLSCEQNLNHDAMYWYRQDPGQGLRLIYYSQIVNDFQKGDIAEGYSVSREKKESFPLTVTSAQKNPTAFYLCASTRTGDWAYGYTFGSGTRLTVV.

This clone was counted a few times. The rearrangement joins TRBV6-5 to TRBJ2-7; the D call may be TRBD1 or TRBD2 (6 bases each). The V gene lost 11 bases and the J gene lost 2 bases, with 13 bases spanning the gap. CDR1 and CDR2 from the germline V gene are MNHEY and SVGAGI. The CDR3 is 12 amino acids. DNA of the CDR3: TGTGCCTACGGGGGCTACGCCTACGAGCAGTACTTC. Translating gives CAYGGYAYEQYF.

A remark on this clone: The junction and the germline gene differ at one end; a read error may be behind it. The rearrangement joins TRBV11-1 to TRBJ1-1; perhaps TRBD1 as D (6 bases). Germline lookup yields CDR1 SGHAT and CDR2 FQDESV (reference sequence). The CDR3 runs 11 residues. For the CDR3, the DNA is TGTACCAGCAGCTTAGGACAGCAAGCTTTCTTT. Its translation is CTSSLGQQAFF.

The chain carries TRBV5-4 and TRBJ2-1, with TRBD2 matching 7 bases. The V gene end was trimmed by 4 bases and the J gene end by 9 bases; junction bases not matched to a gene: 19. This CDR3 comprises 17 residues. Germline V gives CDR1 SGHNT, CDR2 YYREEE (reference sequence). This chain's CDR3 is CASSIPLGGAPGGEQFF. CDR3 coding DNA: TGTGCCAGCAGCATCCCGCTGGGGGGAGCGCCGGGGGGTGAGCAGTTCTTC.

The rearrangement links TRBV11-3 to TRBJ2-4; D gene uncertain. The CDR3 has 13 amino acids. Germline V CDR1 and CDR2: SGHNT, YENEEA. The V gene lost 3 bases and the J gene lost 10 bases, with 13 bases spanning the gap. CDR3 coding DNA: TGTGCCAGCAGCTTTTCCGGCAGTCCTATTCAGTACTTC. This codes for CASSFSGSPIQYF.

This rearrangement joins TRBV11-1 to TRBJ2-3; 8 bases match TRBD1. In germline, CDR1 is SGHAT, CDR2 FQDESV (reference sequence). V lost 2 bases and J lost 4; bases outside the gene matches: 11. The CDR3 has 17 residues. In DNA, the CDR3 is TGTGCCAGCAGCTTAAATCTTGCAGGGGGCTTTGCAGATACGCAGTATTTT. Amino acid sequence: CASSLNLAGGFADTQYF.

The chain couples TRBV19 to TRBJ1-3; D ambiguous. V dropped 5 bases and J dropped 15 bases, with 20 bases sitting between them. CDR1 is LNHDA, CDR2 SQIVND, per germline (reference sequence). The CDR3 contains 13 residues. The CDR3 sequence: CASSPADGSAGYF. In DNA form, the CDR3 reads TGTGCCAGTAGTCCGGCGGACGGATCTGCTGGATATTTT.

V and J are TRBV7-6 and TRBJ1-1, with D hard to call. This CDR3 has 12 amino acids. Germline V gene lookup returns CDR1 SGHVS and CDR2 FNYEAQ. Trimming removed 5 bases from V and 6 bases from J, with 10 bases in between. This chain's CDR3 is CASSPLGAEAFF. The CDR3 DNA follows: TGTGCCAGCAGCCCCCTTGGGGCTGAAGCTTTCTTT.

The chain couples TRBV6-6 to TRBJ2-1; 9 nucleotides agree with TRBD2. J was trimmed by 5 bases and V by 5 bases; bases with no gene match: 7. CDR1 MNHNY and CDR2 SVGAGI come from the germline V gene (reference sequence). There are 15 residues in the CDR3. The CDR3 is CASSPLAGLDNEQFF. DNA of the CDR3: TGTGCCAGCAGTCCTCTAGCGGGACTAGACAATGAGCAGTTCTTC.

This chain uses TRBV27 with TRBJ1-2; tentatively, D is TRBD1 (5 bases). The length of the CDR3 is 15 residues. V was shortened by 6 bases and J by 4 bases, with 18 bases between the two germline ends. Germline CDR1 MNHEY, CDR2 SMNVEV (reference sequence). DNA of the CDR3: TGTGCCAGCAGCCGAGATTGGGACGGAACCTATGGCTACACCTTC. As protein: CASSRDWDGTYGYTF.

The chain joins TRBV28 to TRBJ1-5, with 9 nucleotides matching TRBD1. The CDR3 consists of 13 residues. Per the germline V gene, CDR1 is MDHEN and CDR2 is SYDVKM. V dropped 6 bases and J dropped 7; count of bases not matched to a gene: 4. In nucleotides, the CDR3 is TGTGCCAGCAGCCTCGACAGGGGGCAGCCCCAGCATTTT. Protein product: CASSLDRGQPQHF.

This clone was seen a few times. V is TRBV28 and J is TRBJ1-1; TRBD1 might be the D (6 bases). V was clipped by 6 bases and J by 3 bases, with 23 bases between them. Germline CDR1 MDHEN, CDR2 SYDVKM. CDR3 length: 17 residues. Written as DNA, the CDR3 is TGTGCCAGCAGCACTAGGCTCGTCCGATCAGGGGACACTGAAGCTTTCTTT. Its translation: CASSTRLVRSGDTEAFF.

This sequence joins TRBV19 and TRBJ1-2, with unresolved D. In germline, CDR1 is LNHDA, CDR2 SQIVND (reference sequence). The CDR3 is 13 residues long. The V and J ends lost 8 bases and 6 bases respectively, with 16 bases between them. For the CDR3, the DNA is TGTGCCAGTGCTGAAGCAGTCAGAGATGGCTACACCTTC. Encoded protein: CASAEAVRDGYTF.

The chain employs TRBV28 and TRBJ1-2, with TRBD1 matching over 7 bases. This CDR3 spans 15 amino acids. V dropped 10 bases and J dropped 3; count of bases not matched to a gene: 14. Per the germline V gene, CDR1 is MDHEN and CDR2 is SYDVKM. The CDR3 sequence is CATENAPGQYYGYTF. DNA for the CDR3: TGTGCCACCGAAAACGCCCCGGGACAGTACTATGGCTACACCTTC.

The chain is built from TRBV7-9 and TRBJ2-3, with D possibly TRBD2 on 6 matching bases. The germline V gene encodes CDR1 SEHNR and CDR2 FQNEAQ (reference sequence). This CDR3 has 17 amino acids. V was trimmed by 1 base and J by 8 bases, leaving 22 bases between them. The CDR3 protein is CASSLVGGQAESATQYF. CDR3 bases: TGTGCCAGCAGCTTAGTTGGAGGGCAGGCGGAGAGCGCTACGCAGTATTTT.

The chain employs TRBV6-4 and TRBJ2-7, with 11 positions matching TRBD1. CDR3 length equals 14 residues. The J segment lost 6 bases and the V segment lost 5 bases, leaving 6 bases of the junction unmatched. CDR1 MRHNA and CDR2 SNTAGT come from the germline V gene. The CDR3 DNA is TGTGCCAGCAGTCTCTCCGGGACAGGGGGCGAGCAGTACTTC. The encoded protein is CASSLSGTGGEQYF.

This sequence joins TRBV11-2 and TRBJ2-3, with 11 bases fitting TRBD2. The V segment lost 3 bases and the J segment 3 bases; nucleotides outside the gene matches: 2. The germline gives CDR1 SGHAT, CDR2 FQNNGV. This CDR3 comprises 15 residues. The CDR3 coding sequence is TGTGCCAGCAGCTTGGGACTAGCGGTAACAGATACGCAGTATTTT. Its protein is CASSLGLAVTDTQYF.